This is a list of T cell receptor beta chains from one sample in a study of CXCR3-negative and CXCR3-positive naive CD8 T cells. One entry per CDR3 protein, without DNA, is what TCRdb gives after re-calling the 5' RACE reads. This listing includes around 140,000 distinct CDR3 sequences. Sequencing was carried out using naive CXCR3- CD8+ T cells from blood. All receptors come from a human donor in good health. Some clones in this sample may be carry-over from other donors' samples. Both conserved end residues are part of each CDR3. Fields, in order: V gene, J gene, CDR3 protein.

V: TRBV7-6
J: TRBJ2-7
CDR3: CASSLGAYSYEQYF

V: TRBV7-9
J: TRBJ2-3
CDR3: CASTPGALTQYF

V: TRBV4-2
J: TRBJ2-7
CDR3: CASSQEGQGIYEQYF

V: TRBV5-1
J: TRBJ2-1
CDR3: CASSLVRELYNEQFF

V: TRBV7-9
J: TRBJ2-5
CDR3: CASSLGSSGRQETQYF

V: TRBV7-8
J: TRBJ2-5
CDR3: CASSQGGPYVETQYF

V: TRBV29-1
J: TRBJ2-5
CDR3: CSSLAGFQETQYF

V: TRBV19
J: TRBJ2-7
CDR3: CASKGYENEQYF

V: TRBV29-1
J: TRBJ2-5
CDR3: CSVDWLAGKETQYF

V: TRBV28
J: TRBJ2-7
CDR3: CASRTSGRDHEQYF

V: TRBV29-1
J: TRBJ1-4
CDR3: CSVAQIGEKLFF

V: TRBV5-5
J: TRBJ2-7
CDR3: CASSETGTTYEQYF

V: TRBV12-3/TRBV12-4
J: TRBJ2-7
CDR3: CASSLRGGFYEQYF

V: TRBV10-1
J: TRBJ2-3
CDR3: CASREDMGYTDTQYF

V: TRBV5-5
J: TRBJ1-2
CDR3: CASSLAFWTGENYGYTF

V: TRBV11-2
J: TRBJ2-1
CDR3: CASSLGWRGKYNEQFF

V: TRBV12-3/TRBV12-4
J: TRBJ2-3
CDR3: CASSLTGTSWADTQYF

V: TRBV12-3/TRBV12-4
J: TRBJ2-7
CDR3: CASSLLAGGPYEQYF

V: TRBV19
J: TRBJ2-7
CDR3: CATSTGGSYEQYF

V: TRBV29-1
J: TRBJ2-7
CDR3: CSVVPGGTYEQYF

V: TRBV4-1
J: TRBJ2-7
CDR3: CASSQGPSGIGGYEQYF

V: TRBV25-1
J: TRBJ2-2
CDR3: CASSDVGTGELFF

V: TRBV6-1
J: TRBJ1-2
CDR3: CASEEGREPNYGYTF

V: TRBV5-1
J: TRBJ2-1
CDR3: CASSLPTYNEQFF

V: TRBV7-2
J: TRBJ2-3
CDR3: CASSFVGLALDTQYF

V: TRBV19
J: TRBJ2-7
CDR3: CASSERRGRSSYEQYF

V: TRBV6-6
J: TRBJ1-2
CDR3: CASSSEGSPWDYGYTF

V: TRBV9
J: TRBJ2-7
CDR3: CASSVAGGGDEQYF

V: TRBV12-3/TRBV12-4
J: TRBJ1-2
CDR3: CASSMVGEGYTF

V: TRBV15
J: TRBJ2-3
CDR3: CATSRDRQGSTDTQYF

V: TRBV12-3/TRBV12-4
J: TRBJ1-5
CDR3: CASSDGGFQPQHF

V: TRBV2
J: TRBJ2-1
CDR3: CASSEFGRSSYNEQFF

V: TRBV4-2
J: TRBJ2-7
CDR3: CASSQVRTGDEQYF

V: TRBV28
J: TRBJ1-3
CDR3: CASSFEFGNTIYF

V: TRBV20-1
J: TRBJ2-7
CDR3: CSARGRQVNEQYF

V: TRBV29-1
J: TRBJ1-1
CDR3: CSVNGQGNTEAFF

V: TRBV28
J: TRBJ2-5
CDR3: CASSFYARGGYQETQYF

V: TRBV4-2
J: TRBJ1-1
CDR3: CASSQVRELSEAFF

V: TRBV28
J: TRBJ1-5
CDR3: CASRDPRGNQPQHF

V: TRBV7-2
J: TRBJ1-1
CDR3: CASSLVGGEAFF

V: TRBV20-1
J: TRBJ1-5
CDR3: CSARDQAQGEKIYQPQHF

V: TRBV20-1
J: TRBJ2-1
CDR3: CSAISGSIGLDNEQFF

V: TRBV20-1
J: TRBJ2-7
CDR3: CSARDPGTDPSYEQYF

V: TRBV28
J: TRBJ1-1
CDR3: CASSSRGGMNTEAFF

V: TRBV28
J: TRBJ2-3
CDR3: CASSRSGDYTDTQYF

V: TRBV7-9
J: TRBJ2-1
CDR3: CASSLDLGGLYNEQFF

V: TRBV7-2
J: TRBJ2-2
CDR3: CASSLLGGGRANTGELFF

V: TRBV10-3
J: TRBJ1-2
CDR3: CAISESRSVYGYTF

V: TRBV7-9
J: TRBJ2-3
CDR3: CASSLLRAGYTDTQYF

V: TRBV4-3
J: TRBJ1-5
CDR3: CASSQDSGQPQHF

V: TRBV12-3/TRBV12-4
J: TRBJ1-5
CDR3: CASSKDSNQPQHF

V: TRBV20-1
J: TRBJ2-7
CDR3: CSAREESGYEQYF

V: TRBV5-6
J: TRBJ2-1
CDR3: CASRDALYNEQFF